The 23 T cell receptor beta chains presented below share a single source sample, sequenced in a study of Graves' ophthalmopathy and Graves' hyperthyroidism. The TCR beta CDR3 regions underwent amplification from RNA transcripts. RT-PCR with HTBI primers came first, then second-round multiplex PCR. One entry per CDR3 protein, called by TCRdb with MiXCR from the multiplex PCR reads. This table holds 900,000 to 1,200,000 distinct CDR3 sequences, about 35% found once. The material sequenced was peripheral blood or thyroid tissue (not recorded which). These receptors were collected from an adult man with Graves' hyperthyroidism.

This clonotype was counted only a few times. This rearrangement joins TRBV7-8 to TRBJ2-5; 9 bases align to TRBD2. The CDR3 has 19 residues. Germline lookup yields CDR1 SGHVS and CDR2 FQNEAQ. J lost 5 bases, V lost 3 bases, and 19 bases had no gene match. The CDR3 DNA reads TGTGCCAGCAGCTTTCCTCCCCGGAGCGGGGGGATGCCGCGCGAGACCCAGTACTTC. It translates to CASSFPPRSGGMPRETQYF.

The chain uses TRBV7-3 and TRBJ1-5; 10 bases map to TRBD1. V trimming: 7 bases; J trimming: 7 bases; junction bases outside the gene matches: 4. The CDR3 has 13 residues. CDR1 and CDR2 from the germline V gene are SGHTA and FQGTGA. CDR3 region: CASTGDRGQPQHF. The CDR3 coding sequence is TGTGCCAGCACCGGGGACAGGGGCCAGCCCCAGCATTTT.

This clonotype was counted many times. The rearrangement links TRBV10-3 to TRBJ2-6, with D possibly TRBD1 on 6 matching bases. Deletions cut 7 bases from V and 0 bases from J, with 19 bases between. The CDR3 is made up of 18 amino acids. CDR1 and CDR2 from the germline V gene are ENHRY and SYGVKD. CDR3 in amino acids: CAIKSGAGESSGANVLTF. In DNA, the CDR3 is TGTGCCATCAAGAGCGGTGCAGGGGAAAGCTCTGGGGCCAACGTCCTGACTTTC.

This clonotype was counted many times. CDR3 sequence (DNA): TGTGCCAGTAGTATCTCTGGGGCCAACGTCCTGACTTTC. Translated: CASSISGANVLTF. The gene calls are TRBV19 and TRBJ2-6; D unclear. CDR1 LNHDA and CDR2 SQIVND come from the germline V gene (reference sequence). The ends were cut back, 3 bases at V and 0 bases at J, with 0 bases in the middle. This CDR3 is built from 13 residues.

The chain is built from TRBV29-1 and TRBJ2-6; no definite D call. V lost 7 bases to trimming and J lost 4 bases, with 11 bases between them. The V gene's germline CDR1 is SQVTM and CDR2 ANQGSEA. The CDR3 length is 13 residues. CDR3 in DNA: TGCAGCGGCGCTAGGCGGGGGGCCAACGTCCTGACTTTC. Protein sequence: CSGARRGANVLTF.

The V call is TRBV15, the J call TRBJ2-3, with D possibly matching TRBD2 (5 bases). In germline, CDR1 is LNHNV, CDR2 YYDKDF (reference sequence). V gave up 8 bases and J gave up 0 bases, with 15 bases separating them. CDR3 length: 15 residues. The CDR3 loop is CATSGADSSTDTQYF. The CDR3 DNA reads TGTGCCACCTCGGGCGCGGACTCTAGCACAGATACGCAGTATTTT.

The chain recombines TRBV25-1 with TRBJ2-7, with a weak D call TRBD2 (5 bases). The length of the CDR3 is 12 residues. Germline values: CDR1 MGHDK, CDR2 SYGVNS. For the CDR3, the DNA is TGTGGCACAGAGGGCAGGACCTACGAGCAGTACTTC. It specifies CGTEGRTYEQYF.

In this sample, this clonotype turned up a few times. This sequence joins TRBV29-1 and TRBJ1-1, with D unclear. CDR3 size: 11 residues. V lost 6 bases to trimming and J lost 11 bases, with 16 bases between them. CDR1 and CDR2 (germline): SQVTM, ANQGSEA. CDR3 sequence reads: CSVQPTSGAFF. CDR3 DNA sequence: TGCAGCGTCCAACCGACTAGCGGGGCTTTCTTT.

This chain links TRBV10-3 with TRBJ2-7; perhaps D is TRBD1 or TRBD2 (5 bases each). V gave up 6 bases and J gave up 0 bases, with 9 bases separating them. The CDR3 is 13 residues long. Per germline, CDR1 ENHRY and CDR2 SYGVKD. For the CDR3, the DNA is TGTGCCATCAGAAAGGGACCCTCCTACGAGCAGTACTTC. Its translation is CAIRKGPSYEQYF.

This clonotype was detected ten times or more. The chain couples TRBV15 to TRBJ1-3; D is unclear. Germline lookup yields CDR1 LNHNV and CDR2 YYDKDF (reference sequence). V was trimmed by 2 bases and J by 0 bases, leaving 14 bases between them. CDR3 size: 17 residues. The CDR3 here is CATSRQTSLYSGNTIYF. The DNA for the CDR3 is TGTGCCACCAGCAGACAGACATCGCTCTACTCTGGAAACACCATATATTTT. The full variable domain, rest sourced from reference TRBV15 and TRBJ1-3, is DAMVIQNPRYQVTQFGKPVTLSCSQTLNHNVMYWYQQKSSQAPKLLFHYYDKDFNNEADTPDNFQSRRPNTSFCFLDIRSPGLGDTAMYLCATSRQTSLYSGNTIYFGEGSWLTVV.

This clonotype occurred many times. The chain has TRBV5-4 and TRBJ1-6; tentative D call: TRBD1 (5 bases). The CDR3 extends over 12 amino acids. V dropped 4 bases and J dropped 9 bases, with 8 bases sitting between them. Germline V CDR1 and CDR2: SGHNT, YYREEE (reference sequence). The CDR3 bases are TGTGCCAGCAGCACGGGACCTTCACCCCTCCACTTT. Translated: CASSTGPSPLHF.

This clonotype was counted many times. The chain recombines TRBV14 with TRBJ2-7, with D tentatively TRBD1 (6 bases). CDR1 is SGHDN, CDR2 FVKESK, per germline. The CDR3 spans 15 residues. V was trimmed by 6 bases and J by 1 base, leaving 16 bases between them. CDR3 sequence (DNA): TGTGCCAGCAGTCCTCAACAGGGAAATTCCTACGAGCAGTACTTC. This translates into CASSPQQGNSYEQYF.

The CDR3 sequence: CSAPVGGAGNTIYF. The DNA of the CDR3 is TGCAGTGCCCCCGTCGGGGGTGCAGGAAACACCATATATTTT. The chain uses TRBV20-1 and TRBJ1-3; TRBD1 might be the D (5 bases). With 6 bases removed from V and 4 bases from J, the gap between germline ends came to 16 bases. Germline loops: CDR1 DFQATT, CDR2 SNEGSKA (reference sequence). The CDR3 length is 14 residues.

There are many counts of this clonotype. V gene TRBV7-9 combines with J gene TRBJ1-1; 8 bases fit TRBD1. Germline-derived CDR1 and CDR2 are SEHNR and FQNEAQ (reference sequence). V trimming: 5 bases; J trimming: 6 bases; junction bases outside the gene matches: 8. There are 14 residues in the CDR3. CDR3 sequence: CASSPGQGGAEAFF. The CDR3 DNA reads TGTGCCAGCAGCCCCGGACAGGGAGGGGCTGAAGCTTTCTTT.

This clonotype came up many times. This chain joins TRBV7-8 and TRBJ2-7; no reliable D call. CDR1 SGHVS and CDR2 FQNEAQ come from the germline V gene. The CDR3 length is 13 residues. V dropped 10 bases and J dropped 0 bases, with 13 bases sitting between them. CDR3 sequence reads: CATERVGSYEQYF. CDR3 sequence (DNA): TGTGCCACCGAACGTGTTGGCTCCTACGAGCAGTACTTC.

J is TRBJ1-5 and V is TRBV4-1; D gene ambiguous. The CDR3 runs 14 residues. Germline-derived CDR1 and CDR2 are MGHRA and YSYEKL. Trimming removed 1 base at V and 0 bases at J, with 4 bases between. In DNA, the CDR3 is TGCGCCAGCAGCCAAGCCCATAGCAATCAGCCCCAGCATTTT. This encodes CASSQAHSNQPQHF.

This clonotype appeared a few times. This chain joins TRBV20-1 and TRBJ2-7; no clear D gene. The length of the CDR3 is 11 residues. The germline V gene has CDR1 DFQATT and CDR2 SNEGSKA (reference sequence). Between the trimmed V and J ends, which lost 7 bases and 3 bases, there was a span of 10 bases. The CDR3 DNA follows: TGCAGTGGACATCCAAGCTACGAGCAGTACTTC. It encodes CSGHPSYEQYF.

This clonotype appeared many times. The gene calls are TRBV7-2 and TRBJ2-5, with TRBD2 matching over 14 bases. V was pared by 3 bases and J by 4 bases, with 1 base of the junction left unmatched. The CDR3 length is 15 residues. Germline CDR1 and CDR2: SGHTA and FQGNSA. For the CDR3, the DNA is TGTGCCAGCAGCTTCGGACTAGCGGGGGGAGAGACCCAGTACTTC. Translated, it gives CASSFGLAGGETQYF.

In this sample, this clonotype turned up many times. CDR3 nucleotides: TGTGCCAGCTCGCGGGGGCCCGTTCAGCCCCAGCATTTT. It specifies CASSRGPVQPQHF. This sequence joins TRBV10-3 and TRBJ1-5; TRBD1 might be the D (6 bases). V was pared by 10 bases and J by 6 bases, with 16 bases between. The CDR3 extends over 13 amino acids. Per germline, CDR1 ENHRY and CDR2 SYGVKD.

The sample holds a few counts of this clonotype. V and J are TRBV20-1 and TRBJ2-2, with 8 bases identical to TRBD2. The ends lost 0 bases at V and 3 bases at J; junction bases unmatched: 9. Germline assignment: CDR1 DFQATT and CDR2 SNEGSKA (reference sequence). This CDR3 comprises 17 residues. In DNA form, the CDR3 reads TGCAGTGCTAGAGATCACATAGCGGGAATCGACACCGGGGAGCTGTTTTTT. Encoded protein: CSARDHIAGIDTGELFF.

This clonotype has a count of ten or more. The V gene is TRBV6-5, the J gene TRBJ2-5; D call uncertain. The germline V gene encodes CDR1 MNHEY and CDR2 SVGAGI. The CDR3 contains 13 residues. Between the trimmed V and J ends, which lost 4 bases and 1 base, there was a span of 7 bases. The DNA for the CDR3 is TGTGCCAGCAGTTCCCTTGGCCAAGAGACCCAGTACTTC. Translating it yields CASSSLGQETQYF.

The rearrangement uses TRBV10-3 and TRBJ2-6; D is tentatively TRBD1 or TRBD2 (5 bases each). Germline V gene data show CDR1 as ENHRY and CDR2 as SYGVKD. Deletions cut 7 bases from V and 1 base from J, with 14 bases between. CDR3 length: 16 residues. Here the CDR3 DNA reads TGTGCCATCACCGCCCAGGGAGCTTCTGGGGCCAACGTCCTGACTTTC. Encoded protein: CAITAQGASGANVLTF.

The rearrangement uses TRBV12-3 or TRBV12-4 and TRBJ1-4; possibly TRBD1 for D (6 bases). The V end was cut by 8 bases, the J end by 0 bases, with 13 bases between. The CDR3 is 15 amino acids. This CDR3 reads CASWPSGATNEKLFF. The CDR3 DNA reads as TGTGCCAGCTGGCCATCAGGGGCAACTAATGAAAAACTGTTTTTT.